A single sample gave rise to the 11 T cell receptor beta chains below, sequenced in a study of blood T cells in healthy people across ages. It was with a sample-barcoded 5' primer and a J-beta primer mix that a second PCR of about 6 to 12 cycles was run. One entry per CDR3 protein, called by TCRdb with MiXCR from the 5' RACE reads. The profile covers over a million distinct CDR3 sequences, with roughly 24% appearing a single time and 0.65% to 0.75% taken by the ten largest. The sample was also linked to a second study, of T cells of mothers and their children.

The sequencing sample was made of blood. The receptors here all came from a girl aged 2 to 10 in good health.

This clonotype occurred many times. The junction shows a germline mismatch at one end, possibly a read error. V usage is TRBV19 and J usage is TRBJ2-5; unclear D gene. The CDR3 is made up of 12 amino acids. Germline V gene lookup returns CDR1 LNHDA and CDR2 SQIVND (reference sequence). The CDR3 here is CASSIGGETQYF. The CDR3 coding sequence is TGTGCCAGCAGTATCGGCGGAGAGACCCAGTACTTC.

This clonotype was observed a handful of times. One junction end does not reproduce the germline sequence, and a read error may be involved. This chain connects TRBV6-5 to TRBJ1-2, with 7 bases matching TRBD1. This CDR3 is 13 amino acids long. CDR1 and CDR2 from the germline V gene are MNHEY and SVGAGI. CDR3 amino acids: CASSYSGGGDFIF. CDR3 coding DNA: TGTGCCAGCAGTTACTCGGGAGGGGGCGATTTTATCTTC.

This clonotype has just a few counts. A read error may account for a junction end that differs from germline. The chain links TRBV20-1 to TRBJ1-5, with D hard to call. CDR3 length equals 12 residues. The V gene's germline CDR1 is DFQATT and CDR2 SNEGSKA (reference sequence). In DNA, the CDR3 is TGTTCGGGAGGAAATAGCAATCAGCCCCAGCATTTT. It yields the protein CSGGNSNQPQHF.

Ten or more counts support this clonotype. This chain joins TRBV3-1 and TRBJ2-5; no clear D gene. V dropped 8 bases and J dropped 0 bases, with 7 bases sitting between them. There are 12 residues in the CDR3. Germline V gene lookup returns CDR1 LGHDT and CDR2 YNNKEL (reference sequence). CDR3 protein: CASSPNQETQYF. CDR3 DNA: TGTGCCAGCTCCCCGAACCAAGAGACCCAGTACTTC.

The chain combines TRBV20-1 with TRBJ2-7; possibly TRBD1 for D (6 bases). The CDR3 consists of 14 residues. The ends were cut back, 2 bases at V and 7 bases at J, with 18 bases in the middle. Germline V gives CDR1 DFQATT, CDR2 SNEGSKA (reference sequence). The chain's CDR3 is CSARPTGPTGEQYF. The CDR3 nucleotides are TGCAGTGCTAGACCGACAGGACCTACGGGAGAGCAGTACTTC.

This clonotype was seen only a few times. The chain uses TRBV15 and TRBJ2-5; 8 nucleotides align to TRBD2. V dropped 9 bases and J dropped 7; count of bases not matched to a gene: 7. The V gene's germline CDR1 is LNHNV and CDR2 YYDKDF (reference sequence). The CDR3 extends over 12 amino acids. CDR3: CATRGDPPTQYF. The CDR3 bases are TGTGCCACGCGGGGGGACCCTCCGACCCAGTACTTC.

The V gene is TRBV19, the J gene TRBJ1-5; D ambiguous. V lost 5 bases to trimming and J lost 6 bases, with 11 bases between them. This CDR3 spans 13 amino acids. Germline V gene sequence: CDR1 LNHDA, CDR2 SQIVND (reference sequence). The CDR3 DNA sequence: TGTGCCAGTAGTCCAAGTCGGCCTCAGCCCCAGCATTTT. Protein product: CASSPSRPQPQHF.

The chain joins TRBV11-1 to TRBJ2-2; D is undetermined. V lost 2 bases and J 5 bases, leaving 9 bases between the germline ends. The germline V gene has CDR1 SGHAT and CDR2 FQDESV (reference sequence). This CDR3 has 14 residues. The CDR3 loop is CASSLRMATGELFF. The CDR3 DNA reads as TGTGCCAGCAGCTTAAGAATGGCTACCGGGGAGCTGTTTTTT.

The chain is built from TRBV5-4 and TRBJ2-5; the D gene is possibly TRBD2 (5 bases). Germline CDR1 SGHNT, CDR2 YYREEE (reference sequence). CDR3 length equals 14 residues. V was clipped by 0 bases and J by 5 bases, with 11 bases between them. This chain's CDR3 is CASSLGARGETQYF. The CDR3 DNA sequence: TGTGCCAGCAGCTTGGGTGCTCGAGGGGAGACCCAGTACTTC.

The chain couples TRBV6-5 to TRBJ1-2; D may be TRBD1 (5 bases). With 7 bases removed from V and 6 bases from J, the gap between germline ends came to 12 bases. The CDR3 extends over 12 amino acids. CDR1 is MNHEY and CDR2 is SVGAGI in the germline V gene. The CDR3 DNA follows: TGTGCCAGCACCCAAGGGGCTAATGGCTACACCTTC. Translated, it gives CASTQGANGYTF.

V is TRBV18 and J is TRBJ2-1, with D possibly matching TRBD1 (6 bases). This CDR3 has 18 residues. Germline CDR1 reads KGHSH; CDR2 reads LQKENI. Trimming shortened V by 0 bases and J by 1 base, and 16 bases separated the two germline ends. The CDR3 is CASSPPNNGQISYNEQFF. DNA of the CDR3: TGTGCCAGCTCACCACCCAACAACGGACAGATTTCCTACAATGAGCAGTTCTTC.